This T cell receptor (beta chain) was found in a study of T cells in Graves' hyperthyroidism and ophthalmopathy. General study findings and limits: A model built on 13 V-J features separated ophthalmopathy from stable hyperthyroidism.

RNA transcripts provided the source from which TCR beta CDR3 regions were amplified. Researchers ran a first-round RT-PCR on the TCR CDR3 using the HTBI primer set. TCRdb re-called the multiplex PCR reads with MiXCR, one entry per CDR3 protein. Found here are nearly 110,000 distinct CDR3 sequences, about 17% of them singletons; the top ten hold less than 50%. The ends were cut back, 6 bases at V and 4 bases at J, with 18 bases in the middle. From germline, CDR1 is SQVTM and CDR2 ANQGSEA. This CDR3 has 14 residues. Graves' hyperthyroidism qualified as stable when ophthalmopathy did not progress within 18 months. The sample holds a few counts of this clonotype. Its antigen is not identified.

This TCR derives from a woman aged 50 to 65 with Graves' hyperthyroidism. The V gene is TRBV29-1, the J gene TRBJ1-2; tentatively, D is TRBD1 (5 bases). Sequenced sample: blood. For the CDR3, the DNA is TGCAGCGTCACGGCCTCGGGGGGTAGCTATGGCTACACCTTC. This translates into CSVTASGGSYGYTF. Variable domain in full (rest from reference TRBV29-1 and TRBJ1-2): SAVISQKPSRDICQRGTSLTIQCQVDSQVTMMFWYRQQPGQSLTLIATANQGSEATYESGFVIDKFPISRPNLTFSTLTVSNMSPEDSSIYLCSVTASGGSYGYTFGSGTRLTVV.